The rows below give T cell receptor beta chains drawn from one sample of a study of blood T cell repertoires in COVID-19. Sequencing was performed with immunoSEQ multiplex PCR; in TCRdb, only in-frame clones are kept and a portion is missing. Of 200,000 to 250,000 clones listed, around 82% are singletons. Material: peripheral blood. Receptors originate from a woman in her 70s with acute or convalescent COVID-19. CDR3s include the opening cysteine and the closing phenylalanine or tryptophan. Fields, in order: V gene, clone size, CDR3 length, CDR3 protein. A row's size may be missing; if present it is once, few, many or a size class.

>TRBV30|NA|14
CAWSVLAGTDTQYF
>TRBV19|NA|14
CASSGRDNNQPQHF
>TRBV28|once|15
CASSVPGGRTYEQYF
>TRBV19|NA|15
CASSTASGANYGYTF
>TRBV9|few|18
CASSVATGALSSTDTQYF
>TRBV5-1|NA|16
CASSNRLGQGTDTQYF
>TRBV5-1|NA|13
CASSADSFNEQYF
>TRBV2|NA|17
CATQPGLAGTGANVLTF
>TRBV6-5|NA|14
CASSRRTAADTQYF
>TRBV12-5|NA|16
CASGLDLGYPNGEQFF
>TRBV24-1|few|15
CATSDPGGAYEKLFF
>TRBV5-4|many|13
CASSLTREDGYTF
>TRBV5-8|few|15
CASSLTGYSNQPQHF
>TRBV10-2|NA|16
CASSEYHRDSEETQYF
>TRBV18|NA|15
CASSPKGQGAHEQYF
>TRBV5-1|NA|16
CASSVLSGSNTDTQYF
>TRBV27|NA|11
CASSFGSEQYF
>TRBV3-1/TRBV3-2|NA|16
CASSQGLAGGYNEQFF
>TRBV5-8|once|16
CASSSLTSGRGNEQFF
>TRBV10-1|few|16
CASSPDSYLAKNIQYF
>TRBV3-1/TRBV3-2|NA|15
CASSSGTGVTDTQYF
>TRBV19|NA|16
CASSREGTSPTNEQFF
>TRBV7-7|NA|15
CASSLERGSGNTIYF
>TRBV19|NA|16
CASSLRTGVMNTEAFF
>TRBV5-1|once|12
CASSPGLREQFF
>TRBV18|few|15
CASSPGLAGSYEQYF
>TRBV27|few|15
CASSLSGTGVSPLHF
>TRBV7-9|NA|13
CASSLEGETRKFF
>TRBV3-1/TRBV3-2|NA|17
CASSPPRTSGTYNEQFF
>TRBV6-6|NA|15
CASRPPGQGSPEAFF